The 13 T cell receptor beta chains below were found in one sample sequenced in a study of T cells in Graves' hyperthyroidism and ophthalmopathy. Template material for amplifying TCR beta CDR3 regions consisted of RNA transcripts. A first-round RT-PCR of the TCR CDR3 used the HTBI primer set. One entry per CDR3 protein, called by TCRdb with MiXCR from the multiplex PCR reads. Of hundreds of thousands of distinct CDR3 sequences in the sample, over 15% were seen once. Sequenced input: blood. The receptor source for this set is a woman aged 45-60 years with Graves' hyperthyroidism that later progressed to Graves' ophthalmopathy.

This rearrangement joins TRBV5-1 to TRBJ1-4; 12 bases agree with TRBD1. Germline lookup yields CDR1 SGHRS and CDR2 YFSETQ. The V gene end was trimmed by 1 base and the J gene end by 2 bases; junction bases not matched to a gene: 9. The CDR3 is 19 residues long. The CDR3 sequence: CASSLRGTGGSTTNEKLFF. CDR3 in DNA: TGCGCCAGCAGCTTGCGGGGGACAGGGGGCTCTACGACTAATGAAAAACTGTTTTTT.

This clonotype was seen more than once but under ten times. The V and J genes are TRBV5-1 and TRBJ2-5, with D possibly matching TRBD1 (6 bases). The CDR3 totals 15 residues. Germline CDR1 reads SGHRS; CDR2 reads YFSETQ. Trimming removed 4 bases at V and 3 bases at J, with 16 bases between. This CDR3 reads CASSMLRTAEETQYF. CDR3 sequence (DNA): TGCGCCAGCAGCATGCTACGGACAGCAGAAGAGACCCAGTACTTC.

This clonotype showed up many times. This chain joins TRBV7-9 and TRBJ2-5; tentative D call: TRBD2 (5 bases). V lost 4 bases, J lost 2 bases, and 17 bases lay in between. CDR3 length: 16 amino acids. Germline V gene sequence: CDR1 SEHNR, CDR2 FQNEAQ (reference sequence). The CDR3, as DNA: TGTGCCAGCAGCTCCGGAGAGGGTCACAATCAAGAGACCCAGTACTTC. Protein sequence: CASSSGEGHNQETQYF.

This clonotype was counted many times. The chain recombines TRBV18 with TRBJ1-6; TRBD1 might be the D (5 bases). In germline, CDR1 is KGHSH, CDR2 LQKENI. CDR3 length equals 16 residues. With 2 bases removed from V and 0 bases from J, the gap between germline ends came to 8 bases. The CDR3 loop is CASSPMGGSYNSPLHF. Here the CDR3 DNA reads TGTGCCAGCTCACCAATGGGGGGCTCCTATAATTCACCCCTCCACTTT.

The rearrangement joins TRBV6-2 or TRBV6-3 to TRBJ1-4; 9 nucleotides line up with TRBD1. Germline V lookup: CDR1 MNHEY, CDR2 SVGEGT. The CDR3 is made up of 15 amino acids. The ends lost 5 bases at V and 5 bases at J; junction bases unmatched: 6. The CDR3 is CASSTTGTGNEKLFF. DNA of the CDR3: TGTGCCAGCAGTACCACCGGGACAGGGAATGAAAAACTGTTTTTT.

This sequence joins TRBV7-9 and TRBJ1-2; no definite D call. Germline V CDR1 and CDR2: SEHNR, FQNEAQ (reference sequence). CDR3 length equals 14 residues. V was pared by 1 base and J by 4 bases, with 10 bases between. CDR3 nucleotide sequence: TGTGCCAGCAGCTTAGAAGGAGGGCGCTATGGCTACACCTTC. It is translated as CASSLEGGRYGYTF.

Many counts were recorded for this clonotype. This sequence joins TRBV6-5 and TRBJ1-6, with unresolved D. V was cut by 2 bases and J by 9 bases, with 14 bases left in between. Germline V gene data show CDR1 as MNHEY and CDR2 as SVGAGI. The CDR3 consists of 15 residues. DNA for the CDR3: TGTGCCAGCAGTTACCGAGGCGGATCGGGTTCACCCCTCCACTTT. This translates into CASSYRGGSGSPLHF.

In nucleotides, the CDR3 is TGTGCCAGCAGTGCGCCTGGGATGCCTGACTATGGCTACACCTTC. As protein: CASSAPGMPDYGYTF. The chain carries TRBV6-1 and TRBJ1-2; D gene uncertain. Germline values: CDR1 MNHNS, CDR2 SASEGT. Between the trimmed V and J ends, which lost 4 bases and 3 bases, there was a span of 15 bases. The CDR3 loop spans 15 amino acids.

About this clonotype itself: The junction and the germline gene differ at one end; a read error may be behind it. The chain uses TRBV6-1 and TRBJ2-1; D is undetermined. CDR1 is MNHNS and CDR2 is SASEGT in the germline V gene. The CDR3 covers 12 residues. CDR3: CAGSTPGNEQFF. The DNA of the CDR3 is TGTGCCGGCAGTACACCCGGGAATGAGCAGTTCTTC.

The CDR3 reads CASSYTRNTYGYTF. CDR3 bases: TGTGCCAGCAGTTATACTCGGAATACCTATGGCTACACCTTC. The chain couples TRBV6-5 to TRBJ1-2, with D unresolved. CDR1 and CDR2 (germline): MNHEY, SVGAGI. This CDR3 has 14 amino acids. V lost 3 bases and J 4 bases, leaving 12 bases between the germline ends.

V and J are TRBV7-3 and TRBJ2-5; D remains unclear. V lost 1 base, J lost 4 bases, and 7 bases lay in between. CDR1 and CDR2 (germline): SGHTA, FQGTGA. CDR3 length: 13 amino acids. CDR3: CASSLNGIETQYF. The CDR3 DNA follows: TGTGCCAGCAGCTTAAACGGAATAGAGACCCAGTACTTC.

This clonotype was picked up many times. The chain combines TRBV11-2 with TRBJ1-2, with a possible D match to TRBD1 (5 bases). The V and J ends lost 2 bases and 8 bases respectively, with 15 bases between them. Germline V gene sequence: CDR1 SGHAT, CDR2 FQNNGV. The CDR3 is made up of 14 amino acids. In DNA, the CDR3 is TGTGCCAGCAGCTTATCGAGGAGGGGTTCGGGCTACACCTTC. Translated, it gives CASSLSRRGSGYTF.

This clonotype was detected only a few times. Its ends do not fully match the called genes, so a read error is possible. This rearrangement joins TRBV6-1 to TRBJ1-2; D gene uncertain. Looked up from germline, CDR1 is MNHNS and CDR2 is SASEGT. This CDR3 region has 13 residues. The CDR3, as DNA: TGTGCCAACGGAGGGTCCCTTAACAATGGCTACACCTTC. Protein: CANGGSLNNGYTF.